This T cell receptor (beta chain) was sequenced in a study of cytomegalovirus exposure and HLA in healthy donors. Here immunoSEQ multiplex PCR was the method, and the copy in TCRdb shows in-frame clones only, minus some. Among about 220,000 clones listed, about 91% were seen once. The TCR sequence derives from a woman between 18 and 30 years old in good health and CMV-seronegative. Sequencing was carried out using PBMCs.

The CDR3 sequence is CASSPTLAEETQYF. CDR3 DNA sequence: TGTGCCAGCAGCCCTACCCTAGCGGAAGAGACCCAGTACTTC. V and J are TRBV5-4 and TRBJ2-5, with 7 positions matching TRBD2. The junction had 6 bases not matched to a gene; V was cut back by 4 bases and J by 3 bases. The CDR3 consists of 14 residues. In germline, CDR1 is SGHNT, CDR2 YYREEE (reference sequence).